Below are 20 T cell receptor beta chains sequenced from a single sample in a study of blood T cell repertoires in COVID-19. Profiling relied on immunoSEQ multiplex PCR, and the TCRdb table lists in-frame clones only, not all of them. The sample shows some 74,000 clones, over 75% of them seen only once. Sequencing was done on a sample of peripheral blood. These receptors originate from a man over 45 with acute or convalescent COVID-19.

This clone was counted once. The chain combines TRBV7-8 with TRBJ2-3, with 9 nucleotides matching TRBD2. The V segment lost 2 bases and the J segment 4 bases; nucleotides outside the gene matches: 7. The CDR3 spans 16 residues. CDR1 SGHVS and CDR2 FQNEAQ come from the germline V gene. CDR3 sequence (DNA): TGTGCCAGCAGCTTACGCGGGGGGGCCATCGCAGATACGCAGTATTTT. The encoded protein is CASSLRGGAIADTQYF. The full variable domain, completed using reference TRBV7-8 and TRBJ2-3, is GAGVSQSPRYKVAKRGQDVALRCDPISGHVSLFWYQQALGQGPEFLTYFQNEAQLDKSGLPSDRFFAERPEGSVSTLKIQRTQQEDSAVYLCASSLRGGAIADTQYFGPGTRLTVL.

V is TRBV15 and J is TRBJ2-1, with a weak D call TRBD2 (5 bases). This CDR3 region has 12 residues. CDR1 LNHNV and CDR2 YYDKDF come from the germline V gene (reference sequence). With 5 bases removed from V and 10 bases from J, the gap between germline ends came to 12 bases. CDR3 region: CATSLLGREQFF. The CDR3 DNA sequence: TGTGCCACCAGCTTACTGGGGAGAGAGCAGTTCTTC. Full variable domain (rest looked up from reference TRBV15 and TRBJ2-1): DAMVIQNPRYQVTQFGKPVTLSCSQTLNHNVMYWYQQKSSQAPKLLFHYYDKDFNNEADTPDNFQSRRPNTSFCFLDIRSPGLGDTAMYLCATSLLGREQFFGPGTRLTVL.

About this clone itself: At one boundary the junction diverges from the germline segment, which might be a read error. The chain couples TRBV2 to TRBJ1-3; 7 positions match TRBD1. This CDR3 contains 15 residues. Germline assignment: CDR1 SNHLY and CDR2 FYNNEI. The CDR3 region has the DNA TGTGCCAGCAGTGAAGTCACGACAGGGCACCCCGGGGGCTCATTT. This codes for CASSEVTTGHPGGSF.

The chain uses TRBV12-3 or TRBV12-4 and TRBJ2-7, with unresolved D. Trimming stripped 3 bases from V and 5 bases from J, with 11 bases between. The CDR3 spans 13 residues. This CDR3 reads CASSLGRLHEQYF. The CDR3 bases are TGTGCCAGCAGTTTGGGCCGGCTCCACGAGCAGTACTTC.

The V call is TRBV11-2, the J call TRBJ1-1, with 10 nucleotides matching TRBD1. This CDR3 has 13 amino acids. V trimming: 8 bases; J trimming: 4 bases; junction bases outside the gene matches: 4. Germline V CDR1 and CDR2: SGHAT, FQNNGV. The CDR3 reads CASGGQGGTEAFF. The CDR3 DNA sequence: TGTGCCAGCGGCGGACAGGGGGGCACTGAAGCTTTCTTT.

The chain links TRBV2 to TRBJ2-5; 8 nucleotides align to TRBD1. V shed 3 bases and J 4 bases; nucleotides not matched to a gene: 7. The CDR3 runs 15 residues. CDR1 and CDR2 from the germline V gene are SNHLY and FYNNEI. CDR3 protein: CASSDRGLRGETQYF. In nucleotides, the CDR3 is TGTGCCAGCAGTGACAGGGGGCTTAGGGGAGAGACCCAGTACTTC.

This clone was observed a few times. CDR3 sequence: CASRARENQPQHF. The CDR3 DNA follows: TGTGCCAGCAGAGCCAGGGAAAATCAGCCCCAGCATTTT. The chain combines TRBV2 with TRBJ1-5; a possible D gene is TRBD1 (5 bases). Germline-derived CDR1 and CDR2 are SNHLY and FYNNEI. The CDR3 runs 13 residues. With 6 bases removed from V and 4 bases from J, the gap between germline ends came to 10 bases.

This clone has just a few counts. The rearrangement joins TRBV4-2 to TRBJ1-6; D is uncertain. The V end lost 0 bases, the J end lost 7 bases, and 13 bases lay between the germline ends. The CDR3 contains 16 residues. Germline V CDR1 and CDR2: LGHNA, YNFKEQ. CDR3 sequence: CASSQDGETWNSPLHF. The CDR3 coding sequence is TGTGCCAGCAGCCAAGATGGGGAGACCTGGAATTCACCCCTCCACTTT.

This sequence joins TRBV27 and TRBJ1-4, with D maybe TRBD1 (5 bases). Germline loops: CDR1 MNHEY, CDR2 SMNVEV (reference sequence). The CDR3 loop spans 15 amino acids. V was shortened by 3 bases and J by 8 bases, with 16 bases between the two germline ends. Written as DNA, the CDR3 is TGTGCCAGCAGTTTCTCGATGGGGCTGGGGGAAAAACTGTTTTTT. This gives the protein CASSFSMGLGEKLFF.

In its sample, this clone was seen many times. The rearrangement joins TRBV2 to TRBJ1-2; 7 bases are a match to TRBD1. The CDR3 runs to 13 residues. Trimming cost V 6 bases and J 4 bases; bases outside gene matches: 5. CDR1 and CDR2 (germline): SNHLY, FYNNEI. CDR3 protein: CASRTGYAYGYTF. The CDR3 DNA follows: TGTGCCAGCAGGACAGGGTACGCCTATGGCTACACCTTC.

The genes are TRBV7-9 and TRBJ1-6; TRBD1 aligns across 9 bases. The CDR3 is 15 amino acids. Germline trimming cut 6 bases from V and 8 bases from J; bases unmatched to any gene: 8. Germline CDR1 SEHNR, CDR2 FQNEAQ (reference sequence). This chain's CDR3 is CASSSRGDRDSPLHF. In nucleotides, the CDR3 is TGTGCCAGCAGTTCCAGAGGGGACAGGGATTCACCCCTCCACTTT.

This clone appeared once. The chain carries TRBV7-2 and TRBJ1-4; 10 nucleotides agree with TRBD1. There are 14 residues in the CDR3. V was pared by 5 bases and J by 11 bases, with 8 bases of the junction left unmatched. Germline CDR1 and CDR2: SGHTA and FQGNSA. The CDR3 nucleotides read TGTGCCAGCAGCAGAACTTGGACAGGGGGGAAACTGTTTTTT. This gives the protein CASSRTWTGGKLFF.

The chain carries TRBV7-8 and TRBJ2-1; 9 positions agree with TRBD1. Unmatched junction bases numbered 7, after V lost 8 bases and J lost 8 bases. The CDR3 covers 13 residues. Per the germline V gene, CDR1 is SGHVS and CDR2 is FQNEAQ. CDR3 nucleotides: TGTGCCAGCCGCCAACAGGGGGCCCATGAGCAGTTCTTC. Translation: CASRQQGAHEQFF.

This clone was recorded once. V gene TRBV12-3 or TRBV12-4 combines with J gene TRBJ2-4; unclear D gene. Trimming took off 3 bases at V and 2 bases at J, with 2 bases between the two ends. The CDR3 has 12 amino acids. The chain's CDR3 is CASSFTKNIQYF. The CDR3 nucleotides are TGTGCCAGCAGTTTTACCAAAAACATTCAGTACTTC.

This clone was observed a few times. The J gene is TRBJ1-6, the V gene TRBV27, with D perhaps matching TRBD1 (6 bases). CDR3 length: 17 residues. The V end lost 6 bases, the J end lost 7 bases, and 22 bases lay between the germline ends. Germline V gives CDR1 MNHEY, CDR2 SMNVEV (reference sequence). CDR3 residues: CASSKEVGGAQNSPLHF. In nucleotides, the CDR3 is TGTGCCAGCAGCAAAGAGGTGGGGGGGGCCCAAAATTCACCCCTCCACTTT.

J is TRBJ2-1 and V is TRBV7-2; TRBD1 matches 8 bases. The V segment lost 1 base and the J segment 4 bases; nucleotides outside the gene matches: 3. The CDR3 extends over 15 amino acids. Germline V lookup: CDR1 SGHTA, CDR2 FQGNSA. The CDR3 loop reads CASSLGQGRYNEQFF. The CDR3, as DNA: TGTGCCAGCAGCTTAGGACAGGGGCGGTACAATGAGCAGTTCTTC.

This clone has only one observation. The CDR3 reads CASSLDVTGGPDTQYF. CDR3 coding DNA: TGTGCCAGCAGCCTCGATGTGACAGGGGGCCCAGATACGCAGTATTTT. This rearrangement joins TRBV3-1 (or the pseudogene TRBV3-2) to TRBJ2-3; 10 bases line up with TRBD1. The V gene end was trimmed by 4 bases and the J gene end by 4 bases; junction bases not matched to a gene: 8. Germline V lookup: CDR1 LGHDT, CDR2 YNNKEL (reference sequence). The CDR3 sequence is 16 residues long.

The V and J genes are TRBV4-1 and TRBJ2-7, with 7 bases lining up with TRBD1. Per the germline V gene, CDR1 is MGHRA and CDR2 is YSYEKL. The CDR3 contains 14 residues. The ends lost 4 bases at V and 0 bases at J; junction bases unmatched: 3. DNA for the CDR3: TGCGCCAGCAGCCCGAGACAGGGCTCCTACGAGCAGTACTTC. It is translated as CASSPRQGSYEQYF.

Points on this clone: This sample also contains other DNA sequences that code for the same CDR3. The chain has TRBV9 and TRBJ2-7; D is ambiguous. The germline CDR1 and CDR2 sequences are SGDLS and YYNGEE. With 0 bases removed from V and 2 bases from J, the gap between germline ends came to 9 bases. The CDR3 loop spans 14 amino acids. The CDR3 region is CASSVGGGTYEQYF. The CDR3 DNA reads TGTGCCAGCAGCGTAGGTGGCGGAACCTACGAGCAGTACTTC.

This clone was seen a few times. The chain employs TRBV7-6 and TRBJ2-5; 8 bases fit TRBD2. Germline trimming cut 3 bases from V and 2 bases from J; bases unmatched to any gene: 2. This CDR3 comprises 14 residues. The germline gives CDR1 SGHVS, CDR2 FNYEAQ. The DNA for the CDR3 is TGTGCCAGCAGCTTGGGACTAGGGCAAGAGACCCAGTACTTC. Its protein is CASSLGLGQETQYF. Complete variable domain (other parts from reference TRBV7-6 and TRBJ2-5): GAGVSQSPRYKVTKRGQDVALRCDPISGHVSLYWYRQALGQGPEFLTYFNYEAQQDKSGLPNDRFSAERPEGSISTLTIQRTEQRDSAMYRCASSLGLGQETQYFGPGTRLLVL.